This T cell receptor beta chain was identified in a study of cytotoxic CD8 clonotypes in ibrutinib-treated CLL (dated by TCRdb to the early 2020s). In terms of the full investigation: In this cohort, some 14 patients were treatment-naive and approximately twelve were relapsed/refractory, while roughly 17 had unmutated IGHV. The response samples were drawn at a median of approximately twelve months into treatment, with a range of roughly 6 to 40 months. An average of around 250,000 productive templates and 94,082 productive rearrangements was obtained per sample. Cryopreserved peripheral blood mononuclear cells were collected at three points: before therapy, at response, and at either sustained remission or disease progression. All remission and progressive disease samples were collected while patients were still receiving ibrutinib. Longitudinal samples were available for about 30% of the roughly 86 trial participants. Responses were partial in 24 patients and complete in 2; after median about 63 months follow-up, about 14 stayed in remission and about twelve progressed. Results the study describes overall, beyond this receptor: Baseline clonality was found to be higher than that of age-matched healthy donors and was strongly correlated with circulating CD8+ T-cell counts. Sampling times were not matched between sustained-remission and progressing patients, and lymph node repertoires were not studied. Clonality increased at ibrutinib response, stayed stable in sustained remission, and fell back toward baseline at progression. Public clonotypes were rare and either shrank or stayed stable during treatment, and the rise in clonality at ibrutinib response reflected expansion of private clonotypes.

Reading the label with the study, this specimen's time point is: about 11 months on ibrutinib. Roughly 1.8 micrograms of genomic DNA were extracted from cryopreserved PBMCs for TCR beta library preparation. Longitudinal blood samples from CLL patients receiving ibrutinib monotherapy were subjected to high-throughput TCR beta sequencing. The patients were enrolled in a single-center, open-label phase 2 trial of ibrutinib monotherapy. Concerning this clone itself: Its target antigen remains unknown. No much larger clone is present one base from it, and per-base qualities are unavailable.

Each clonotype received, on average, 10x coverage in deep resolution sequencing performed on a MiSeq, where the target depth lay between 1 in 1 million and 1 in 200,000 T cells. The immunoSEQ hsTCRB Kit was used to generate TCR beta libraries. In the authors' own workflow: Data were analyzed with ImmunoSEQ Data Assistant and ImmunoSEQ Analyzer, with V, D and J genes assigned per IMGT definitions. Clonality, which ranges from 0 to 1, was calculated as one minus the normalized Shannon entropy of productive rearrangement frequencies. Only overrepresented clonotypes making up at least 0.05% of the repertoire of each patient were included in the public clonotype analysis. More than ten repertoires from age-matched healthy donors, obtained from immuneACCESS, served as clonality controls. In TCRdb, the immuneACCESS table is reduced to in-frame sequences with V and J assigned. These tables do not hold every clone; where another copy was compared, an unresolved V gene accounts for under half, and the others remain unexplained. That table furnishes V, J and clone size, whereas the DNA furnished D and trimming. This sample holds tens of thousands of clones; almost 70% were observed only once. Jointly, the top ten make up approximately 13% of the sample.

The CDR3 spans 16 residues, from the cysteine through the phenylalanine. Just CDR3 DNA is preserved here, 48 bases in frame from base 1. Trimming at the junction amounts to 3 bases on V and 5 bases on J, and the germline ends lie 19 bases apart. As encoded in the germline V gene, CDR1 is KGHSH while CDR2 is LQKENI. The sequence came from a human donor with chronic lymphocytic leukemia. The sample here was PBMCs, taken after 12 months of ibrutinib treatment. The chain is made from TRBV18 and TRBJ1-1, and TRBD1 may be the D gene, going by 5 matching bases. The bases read TGTGCCAGCTCACCTTTCAAGGGGCGATTATTGACTGAAGCTTTCTTT. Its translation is CASSPFKGRLLTEAFF. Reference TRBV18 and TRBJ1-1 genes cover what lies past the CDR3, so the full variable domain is NAGVMQNPRHLVRRRGQEARLRCSPMKGHSHVYWYRQLPEEGLKFMVYLQKENIIDESGMPKERFSAEFPKEGPSILRIQQVVRGDSAAYFCASSPFKGRLLTEAFFGQGTRLTVV.